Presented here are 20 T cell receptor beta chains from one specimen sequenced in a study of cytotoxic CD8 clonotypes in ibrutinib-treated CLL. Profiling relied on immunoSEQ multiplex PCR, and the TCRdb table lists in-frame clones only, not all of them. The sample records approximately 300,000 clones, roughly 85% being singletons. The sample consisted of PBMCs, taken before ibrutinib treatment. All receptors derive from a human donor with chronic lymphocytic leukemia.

The CDR3 reads CSVDLTGRNEQYF. For the CDR3, the DNA is TGCAGCGTTGATTTGACGGGACGGAACGAGCAGTACTTC. V gene TRBV29-1 combines with J gene TRBJ2-7; D tentatively reads TRBD1 or TRBD2 (5 bases each). This CDR3 has 13 residues. V lost 3 bases and J lost 5, with 14 bases in between. Germline V lookup: CDR1 SQVTM, CDR2 ANQGSEA.

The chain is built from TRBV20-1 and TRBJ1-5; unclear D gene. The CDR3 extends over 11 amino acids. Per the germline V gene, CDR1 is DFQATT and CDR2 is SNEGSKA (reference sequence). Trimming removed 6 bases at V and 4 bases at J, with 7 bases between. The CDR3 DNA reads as TGCAGTGCAACGGGGAATCAGCCCCAGCATTTT. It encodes CSATGNQPQHF.

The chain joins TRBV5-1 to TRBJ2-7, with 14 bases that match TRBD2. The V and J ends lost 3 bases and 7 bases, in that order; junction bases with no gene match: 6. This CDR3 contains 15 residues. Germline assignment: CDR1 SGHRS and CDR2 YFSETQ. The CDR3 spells CASSSGTSGRVEQYF. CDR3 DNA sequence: TGCGCCAGCAGCTCCGGGACTAGCGGGAGAGTTGAGCAGTACTTC.

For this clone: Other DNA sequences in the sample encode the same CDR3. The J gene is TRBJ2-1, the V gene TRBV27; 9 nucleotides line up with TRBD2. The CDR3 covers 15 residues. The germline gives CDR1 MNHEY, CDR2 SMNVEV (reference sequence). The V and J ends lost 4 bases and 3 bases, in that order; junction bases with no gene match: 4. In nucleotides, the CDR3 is TGTGCCAGCAGTTCCGGGACTAGCAGCTACAATGAGCAGTTCTTC. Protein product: CASSSGTSSYNEQFF.

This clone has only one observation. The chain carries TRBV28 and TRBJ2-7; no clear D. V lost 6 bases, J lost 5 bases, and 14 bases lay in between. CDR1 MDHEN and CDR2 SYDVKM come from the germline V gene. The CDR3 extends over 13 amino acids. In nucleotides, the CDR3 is TGTGCCAGCAGCCAGCCGTCACGACACGAGCAGTACTTC. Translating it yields CASSQPSRHEQYF. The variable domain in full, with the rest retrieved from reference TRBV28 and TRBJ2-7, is DVKVTQSSRYLVKRTGEKVFLECVQDMDHENMFWYRQDPGLGLRLIYFSYDVKMKEKGDIPEGYSVSREKKERFSLILESASTNQTSMYLCASSQPSRHEQYFGPGTRLTVT.

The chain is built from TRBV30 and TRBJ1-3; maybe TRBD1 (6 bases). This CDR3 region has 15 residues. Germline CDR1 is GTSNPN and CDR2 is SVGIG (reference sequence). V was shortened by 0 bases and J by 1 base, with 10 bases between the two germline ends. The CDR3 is CAWSVRGGSGNTIYF. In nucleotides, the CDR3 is TGTGCCTGGAGTGTACGAGGGGGTTCTGGAAACACCATATATTTT.

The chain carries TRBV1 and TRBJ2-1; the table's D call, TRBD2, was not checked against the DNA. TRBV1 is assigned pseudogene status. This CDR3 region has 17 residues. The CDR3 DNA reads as TGCACCAGCAGCCAAGATGTTAGGGCTAGCGGGCGTAATGAGCAGTTCTTC. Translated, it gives CTSSQDVRASGRNEQFF.

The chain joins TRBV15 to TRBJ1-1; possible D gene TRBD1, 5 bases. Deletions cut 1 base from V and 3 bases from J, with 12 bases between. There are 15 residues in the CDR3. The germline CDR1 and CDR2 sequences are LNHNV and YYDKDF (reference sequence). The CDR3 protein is CATSRGGVRDTEAFF. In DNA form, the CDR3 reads TGTGCCACCAGCAGAGGAGGGGTAAGGGACACTGAAGCTTTCTTT. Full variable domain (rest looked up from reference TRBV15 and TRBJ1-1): DAMVIQNPRYQVTQFGKPVTLSCSQTLNHNVMYWYQQKSSQAPKLLFHYYDKDFNNEADTPDNFQSRRPNTSFCFLDIRSPGLGDTAMYLCATSRGGVRDTEAFFGQGTRLTVV.

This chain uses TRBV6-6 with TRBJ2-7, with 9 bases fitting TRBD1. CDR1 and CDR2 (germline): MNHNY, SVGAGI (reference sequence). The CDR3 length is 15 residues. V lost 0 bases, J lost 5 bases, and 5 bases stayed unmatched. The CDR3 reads CASSYSGTGIHEQYF. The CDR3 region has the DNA TGTGCCAGCAGTTACTCGGGGACAGGGATACACGAGCAGTACTTC.

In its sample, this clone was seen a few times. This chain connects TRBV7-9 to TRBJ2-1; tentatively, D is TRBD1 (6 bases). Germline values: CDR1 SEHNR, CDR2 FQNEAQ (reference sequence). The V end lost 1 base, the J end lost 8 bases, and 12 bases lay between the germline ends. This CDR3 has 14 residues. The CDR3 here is CASSLVSGVDEQFF. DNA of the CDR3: TGTGCCAGCAGCTTAGTATCAGGGGTGGATGAGCAGTTCTTC.

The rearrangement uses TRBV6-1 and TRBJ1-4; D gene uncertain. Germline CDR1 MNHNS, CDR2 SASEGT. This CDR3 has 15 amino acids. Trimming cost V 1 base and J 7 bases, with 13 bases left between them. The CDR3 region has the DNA TGTGCCAGCAGTGAAGGAAGGGCTCCAAGTGAAAAACTGTTTTTT. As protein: CASSEGRAPSEKLFF.

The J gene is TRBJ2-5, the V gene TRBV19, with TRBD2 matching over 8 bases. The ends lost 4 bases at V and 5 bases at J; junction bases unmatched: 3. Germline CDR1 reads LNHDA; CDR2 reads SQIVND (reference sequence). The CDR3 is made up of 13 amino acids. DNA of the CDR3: TGTGCCAGTAGTAAGCGGGAGAGGGAGACCCAGTACTTC. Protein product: CASSKRERETQYF.

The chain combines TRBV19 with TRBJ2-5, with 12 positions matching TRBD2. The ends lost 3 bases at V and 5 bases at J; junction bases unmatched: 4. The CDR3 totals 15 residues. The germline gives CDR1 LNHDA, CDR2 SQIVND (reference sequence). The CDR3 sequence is CASSMLAGGWETQYF. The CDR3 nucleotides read TGTGCCAGTAGTATGCTAGCGGGAGGGTGGGAGACCCAGTACTTC.

The DNA for the CDR3 is TGTGCCAGCAGTTTACTCGGGAACACTGAAGCTTTCTTT. Encoded protein: CASSLLGNTEAFF. V usage is TRBV27 and J usage is TRBJ1-1; D gene uncertain. V lost 2 bases to trimming and J lost 1 base, with 5 bases between them. Germline V gene data show CDR1 as MNHEY and CDR2 as SMNVEV (reference sequence). This CDR3 is built from 13 residues.

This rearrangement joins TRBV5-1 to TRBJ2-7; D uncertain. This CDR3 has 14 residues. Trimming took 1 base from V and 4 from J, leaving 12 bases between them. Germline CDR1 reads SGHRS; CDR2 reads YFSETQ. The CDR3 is CASSLTERSYEQYF. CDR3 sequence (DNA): TGCGCCAGCAGCTTGACAGAGAGAAGTTACGAGCAGTACTTC.

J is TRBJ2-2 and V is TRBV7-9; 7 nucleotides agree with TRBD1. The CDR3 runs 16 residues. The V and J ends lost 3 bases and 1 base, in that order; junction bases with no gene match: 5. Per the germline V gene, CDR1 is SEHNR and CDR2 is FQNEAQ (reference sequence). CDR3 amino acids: CASSFIRDRNTGELFF. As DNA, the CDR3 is TGTGCCAGCAGCTTCATTCGGGACAGGAACACCGGGGAGCTGTTTTTT.

The CDR3 nucleotides are TGTGCCAGCTTCCTAGGTGGGTACGAGCAGTACTTC. Its protein product is CASFLGGYEQYF. The gene calls are TRBV2 and TRBJ2-7; D is unresolved. Trimming took off 8 bases at V and 4 bases at J, with 12 bases between the two ends. The CDR3 is made up of 12 amino acids. Looked up from germline, CDR1 is SNHLY and CDR2 is FYNNEI.

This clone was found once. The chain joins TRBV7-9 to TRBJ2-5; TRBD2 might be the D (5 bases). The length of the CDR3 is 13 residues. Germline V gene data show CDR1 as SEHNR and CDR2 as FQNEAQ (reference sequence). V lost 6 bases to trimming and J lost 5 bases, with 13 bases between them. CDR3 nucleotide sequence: TGTGCCAGCAGACGGGAAGGTGGGGAGACCCAGTACTTC. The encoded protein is CASRREGGETQYF.

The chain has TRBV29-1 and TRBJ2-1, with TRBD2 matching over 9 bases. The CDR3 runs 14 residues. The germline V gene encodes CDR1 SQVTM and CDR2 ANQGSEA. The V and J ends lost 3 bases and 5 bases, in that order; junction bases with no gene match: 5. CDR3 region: CSVEMLAGNNEQFF. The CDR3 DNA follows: TGCAGCGTTGAGATGCTAGCGGGAAACAATGAGCAGTTCTTC.

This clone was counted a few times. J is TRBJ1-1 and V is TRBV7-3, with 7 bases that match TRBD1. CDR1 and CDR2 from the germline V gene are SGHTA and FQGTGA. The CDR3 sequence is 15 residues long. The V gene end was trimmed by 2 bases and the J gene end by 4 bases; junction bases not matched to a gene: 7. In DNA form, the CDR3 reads TGTGCCAGCAGCTTACAGGACAGGAGTGTCACTGAAGCTTTCTTT. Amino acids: CASSLQDRSVTEAFF.